This TCR beta chain was identified in a study of T cells in localized non-small cell lung cancer. General observations from the study: Uninvolved adjacent lung showed higher T cell clonality than tumor.

The table came from immunoSEQ multiplex PCR; TCRdb's copy has only in-frame clones and leaves some out. The sample holds under 2,500 clones, 20% to 25% seen once. There are 16 residues in the CDR3. Germline CDR1 and CDR2: LNHDA and SQIVND (reference sequence). Unmatched junction bases numbered 11, after V lost 6 bases and J lost 5 bases. A word on this clone: Its antigen is undetermined.

The adjacent lung that was sampled lay at least 2 cm from the tumor margin and showed no atypia. The clonotype was recovered from a female donor with stage II lung adenocarcinoma. J is TRBJ1-1 and V is TRBV19, with 11 bases identical to TRBD1. Here the sequenced sample was normal lung tissue next to the tumor, taken before any cancer treatment. The CDR3 nucleotides read TGTGCCAGTAGCCCGGGACAGGGGGTTGGAAGGACTGAAGCTTTCTTT. This translates into CASSPGQGVGRTEAFF.